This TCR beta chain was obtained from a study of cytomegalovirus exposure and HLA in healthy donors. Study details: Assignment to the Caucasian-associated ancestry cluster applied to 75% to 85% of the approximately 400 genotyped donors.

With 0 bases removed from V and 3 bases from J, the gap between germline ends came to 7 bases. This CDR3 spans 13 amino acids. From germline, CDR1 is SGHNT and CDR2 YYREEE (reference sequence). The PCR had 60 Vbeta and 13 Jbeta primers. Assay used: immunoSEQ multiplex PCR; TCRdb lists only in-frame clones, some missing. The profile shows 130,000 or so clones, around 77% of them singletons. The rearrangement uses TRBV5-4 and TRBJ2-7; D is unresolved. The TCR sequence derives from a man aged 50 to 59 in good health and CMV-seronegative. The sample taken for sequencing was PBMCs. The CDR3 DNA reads TGTGCCAGCAGCTTGGACAGAAGCTACGAGCAGTACTTC. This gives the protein CASSLDRSYEQYF.